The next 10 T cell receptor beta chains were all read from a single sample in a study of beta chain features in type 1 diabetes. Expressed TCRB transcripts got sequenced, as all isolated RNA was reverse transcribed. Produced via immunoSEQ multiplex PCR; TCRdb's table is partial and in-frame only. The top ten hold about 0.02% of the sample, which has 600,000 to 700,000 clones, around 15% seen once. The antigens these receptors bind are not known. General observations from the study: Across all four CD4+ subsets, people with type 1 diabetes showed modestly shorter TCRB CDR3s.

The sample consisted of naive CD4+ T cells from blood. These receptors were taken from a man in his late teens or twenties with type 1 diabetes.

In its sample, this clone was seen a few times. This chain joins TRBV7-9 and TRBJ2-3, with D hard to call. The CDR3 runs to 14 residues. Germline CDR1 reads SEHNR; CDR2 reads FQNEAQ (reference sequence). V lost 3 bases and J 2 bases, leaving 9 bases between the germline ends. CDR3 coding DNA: TGTGCCAGCAGCTTTGAAGAATACACAGATACGCAGTATTTT. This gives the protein CASSFEEYTDTQYF.

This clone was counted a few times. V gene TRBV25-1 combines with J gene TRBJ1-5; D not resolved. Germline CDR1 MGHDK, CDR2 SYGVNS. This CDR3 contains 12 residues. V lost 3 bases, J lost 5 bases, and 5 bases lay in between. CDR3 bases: TGTGCCAGCAGTGACGGCGATCAGCCCCAGCATTTT. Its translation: CASSDGDQPQHF. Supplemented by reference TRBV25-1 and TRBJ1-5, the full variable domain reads EADIYQTPRYLVIGTGKKITLECSQTMGHDKMYWYQQDPGMELHLIHYSYGVNSTEKGDLSSESTVSRIRTEHFPLTLESARPSHTSQYLCASSDGDQPQHFGDGTRLSIL.

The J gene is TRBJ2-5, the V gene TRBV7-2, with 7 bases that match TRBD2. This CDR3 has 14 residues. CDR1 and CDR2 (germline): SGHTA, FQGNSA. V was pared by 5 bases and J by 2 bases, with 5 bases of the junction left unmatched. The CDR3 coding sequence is TGTGCCAGCAGCGACCCGGGACTACAAGAGACCCAGTACTTC. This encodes CASSDPGLQETQYF.

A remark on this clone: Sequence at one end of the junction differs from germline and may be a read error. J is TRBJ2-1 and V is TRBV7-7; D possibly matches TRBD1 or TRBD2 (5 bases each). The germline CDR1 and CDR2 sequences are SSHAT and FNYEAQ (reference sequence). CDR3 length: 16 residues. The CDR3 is CASSPDWASAGGEQFF. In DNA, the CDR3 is TGTGCTAGCAGCCCAGATTGGGCTTCCGCTGGGGGTGAGCAGTTCTTC.

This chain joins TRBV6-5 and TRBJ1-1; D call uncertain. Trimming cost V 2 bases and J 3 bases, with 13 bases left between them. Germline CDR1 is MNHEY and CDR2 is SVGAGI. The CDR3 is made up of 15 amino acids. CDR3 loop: CASSYTRQGYTEAFF. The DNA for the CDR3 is TGTGCCAGCAGTTACACCAGACAAGGGTACACTGAAGCTTTCTTT.

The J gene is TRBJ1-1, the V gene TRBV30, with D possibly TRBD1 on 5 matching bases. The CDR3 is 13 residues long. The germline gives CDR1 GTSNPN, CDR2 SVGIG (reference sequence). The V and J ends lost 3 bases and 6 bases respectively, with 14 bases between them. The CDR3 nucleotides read TGTGCCTGGAGCCCCCCCGGGGGGGCTGAAGCTTTCTTT. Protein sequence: CAWSPPGGAEAFF.

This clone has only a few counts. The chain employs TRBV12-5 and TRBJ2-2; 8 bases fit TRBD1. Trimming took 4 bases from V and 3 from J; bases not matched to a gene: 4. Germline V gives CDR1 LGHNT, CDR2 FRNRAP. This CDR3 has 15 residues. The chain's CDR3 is CASGSGQGDTGELFF. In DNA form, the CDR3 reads TGTGCTAGTGGTTCTGGACAGGGAGACACCGGGGAGCTGTTTTTT.

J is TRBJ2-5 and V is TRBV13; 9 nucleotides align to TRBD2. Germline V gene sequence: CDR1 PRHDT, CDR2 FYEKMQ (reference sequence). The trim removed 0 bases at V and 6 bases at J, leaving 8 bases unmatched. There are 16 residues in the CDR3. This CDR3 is CASSLGSSGGAKTQYF. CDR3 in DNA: TGTGCCAGCAGCTTAGGAAGTAGCGGGGGCGCAAAGACCCAGTACTTC.

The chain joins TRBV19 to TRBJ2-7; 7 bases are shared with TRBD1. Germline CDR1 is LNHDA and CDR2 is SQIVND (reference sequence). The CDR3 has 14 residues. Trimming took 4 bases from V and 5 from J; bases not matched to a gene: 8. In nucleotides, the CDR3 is TGTGCCAGTAGTACCTGGGACAGATATAACGAGCAGTACTTC. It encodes CASSTWDRYNEQYF.

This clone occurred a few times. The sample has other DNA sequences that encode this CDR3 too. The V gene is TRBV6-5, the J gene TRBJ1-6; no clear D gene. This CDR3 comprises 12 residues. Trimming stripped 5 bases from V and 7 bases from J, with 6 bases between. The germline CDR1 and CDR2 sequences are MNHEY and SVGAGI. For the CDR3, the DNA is TGTGCCAGCAGTCCAGGAAATTCACCCCTCCACTTT. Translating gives CASSPGNSPLHF.